A selection of T cell receptor beta chains follows, all from one sample in a study of technical replicates of blood from a few donors. The data were produced by immunoSEQ multiplex PCR, yet TCRdb's version contains in-frame clones alone and is incomplete. The sample consists of roughly 50,000 clones, around 95% of them appearing once. Sequenced sample: PBMCs. The receptors originated from a human donor in good health. Some clones in this sample may be carry-over from other donors' samples. The CDR3 runs from the conserved cysteine through the conserved F or W. Fields, in order: J gene, clone size, D gene, V gene, CDR3 protein, CDR3 DNA. The D gene is left open where the match is weak. Only some rows state a clone size, as once, few, many or a class for expanded clones.

TRBJ2-5 | - | TRBD2 | TRBV7-2 | CASSLDRLAGGRQETQYF | TGTGCCAGCAGCTTAGATCGGCTAGCGGGGGGCCGCCAAGAGACCCAGTACTTC
TRBJ1-1 | - | TRBD1 | TRBV19 | CASSTGGWTEAFF | TGTGCCAGTAGTACAGGGGGCTGGACTGAAGCTTTCTTT
TRBJ1-1 | - | - | TRBV28 | CASSQQRGMGTEAFF | TGTGCCAGCAGTCAGCAGCGGGGGATGGGCACTGAAGCTTTCTTT
TRBJ2-2 | - | - | TRBV5-1 | CASSLVGGATGELFF | TGCGCCAGCAGCTTGGTAGGGGGTGCTACCGGGGAGCTGTTTTTT
TRBJ2-7 | - | - | TRBV4-2 | CASSPGGGPYEQYF | TGTGCCAGCAGCCCTGGGGGGGGGCCATACGAGCAGTACTTC
TRBJ1-5 | - | - | TRBV11-2 | CASSLDERLYSNQPQHF | TGTGCCAGCAGCTTAGATGAGCGGTTATATAGCAATCAGCCCCAGCATTTT
TRBJ2-5 | - | TRBD2 | TRBV7-9 | CASSRGEGKTQYF | TGTGCCAGCAGCCGGGGGGAGGGTAAGACCCAGTACTTC
TRBJ1-5 | - | - | TRBV5-5 | CASSLGTSHGNQPQHF | TGTGCCAGCAGCTTGGGTACGAGTCATGGCAATCAGCCCCAGCATTTT
TRBJ1-5 | - | TRBD1 | TRBV19 | CASNEFRQGINQPQHF | TGTGCCAGTAACGAATTTCGACAGGGGATCAATCAGCCCCAGCATTTT
TRBJ1-1 | - | - | TRBV11-2 | CASSLTGYHMNTEAFF | TGTGCCAGCAGCTTAACAGGATACCACATGAACACTGAAGCTTTCTTT
TRBJ1-2 | - | TRBD1 | TRBV7-9 | CASSLETGGHYGYTF | TGTGCCAGCAGCTTAGAAACAGGGGGGCACTATGGCTACACCTTC
TRBJ1-4 | - | - | TRBV30 | CAWSERVGEKLFF | TGTGCCTGGAGTGAGAGGGTGGGTGAAAAACTGTTTTTT
TRBJ1-5 | - | - | TRBV5-8 | CASSWGSPQHF | TGTGCCAGCAGCTGGGGCTCGCCCCAGCATTTT
TRBJ2-7 | once | TRBD2 | TRBV7-9 | CASSLRVGGGDEQYF | TGTGCCAGCAGCTTAAGAGTCGGGGGGGGCGACGAGCAGTACTTC
TRBJ2-5 | - | TRBD1 | TRBV9 | CASSVDRGGGETQYF | TGTGCCAGCAGCGTGGACAGGGGAGGTGGAGAGACCCAGTACTTC
TRBJ1-6 | - | TRBD1 | TRBV7-2 | CASSAGQGWHSPLHF | TGTGCCAGCAGCGCAGGACAGGGTTGGCATTCACCCCTCCACTTT
TRBJ2-3 | - | TRBD2 | TRBV9 | CASSVSPGGLAGTTDTQYF | TGTGCCAGCAGCGTAAGCCCTGGGGGGCTAGCGGGTACCACAGATACGCAGTATTTT
TRBJ2-7 | - | TRBD2 | TRBV11-2 | CASSPLLAGGAYEQYF | TGTGCCAGCAGCCCCCTCCTAGCGGGAGGCGCCTACGAGCAGTACTTC
TRBJ1-1 | - | - | TRBV6-5 | CASSYADGGAFF | TGTGCCAGCAGTTACGCGGATGGGGGGGCTTTCTTT
TRBJ2-5 | once | TRBD1 | TRBV10-3 | CAISEGTGWQETQYF | TGTGCCATCAGTGAGGGGACAGGGTGGCAAGAGACCCAGTACTTC
TRBJ1-1 | once | TRBD1 | TRBV20-1 | CSASSAGGAFF | TGCAGTGCAAGCTCAGCAGGGGGAGCTTTCTTT
TRBJ1-1 | - | - | TRBV7-2 | CASSYRDTAKGAFF | TGTGCCAGCAGCTACCGGGACACTGCCAAGGGAGCTTTCTTT
TRBJ2-7 | - | TRBD2 | TRBV9 | CASSVAGGREQYF | TGTGCCAGCAGCGTAGCGGGGGGGCGCGAGCAGTACTTC
TRBJ1-5 | - | TRBD1 | TRBV5-8 | CASSKGQSKQPQHF | TGTGCCAGCAGCAAGGGACAGTCGAAACAGCCCCAGCATTTT
TRBJ1-5 | - | TRBD1 | TRBV7-2 | CASSWTGKWPQHF | TGTGCCAGCAGCTGGACAGGAAAGTGGCCCCAGCATTTT
TRBJ2-7 | once | - | TRBV12-2 | CASRPGHCFGEQYF | TGTGCAAGTCGCCCGGGACACTGCTTCGGCGAGCAGTACTTC
TRBJ2-3 | - | TRBD2 | TRBV4-3 | CASSQEGGNTDTQYF | TGCGCCAGCAGCCAAGAGGGGGGGAACACAGATACGCAGTATTTT
TRBJ1-2 | - | - | TRBV2 | CASRDSLYGYTF | TGTGCCAGCAGGGACAGTCTCTATGGCTACACCTTC
TRBJ2-3 | - | - | TRBV4-3 | CASSQDWASQSDTQYF | TGCGCCAGCAGCCAAGATTGGGCAAGTCAGTCGGATACGCAGTATTTT
TRBJ2-1 | - | TRBD2 | TRBV19 | CASSRGLAGVDEQFF | TGTGCCAGTAGTCGGGGACTAGCGGGAGTAGATGAGCAGTTCTTC
TRBJ2-1 | - | - | TRBV10-3 | CAIRGAVGASSYNEQFF | TGTGCCATCCGAGGAGCCGTTGGGGCGAGCTCCTACAATGAGCAGTTCTTC
TRBJ2-2 | - | TRBD1 | TRBV7-3 | CASSLTPIWQGAGELFF | TGTGCCAGCAGCTTAACTCCTATATGGCAGGGGGCCGGGGAGCTGTTTTTT
TRBJ2-3 | - | - | TRBV25-1 | CASSEYSAGFTDTQYF | TGTGCCAGCAGTGAATATTCGGCAGGTTTCACAGATACGCAGTATTTT
TRBJ1-1 | - | - | TRBV30 | CAWSVQIGAEAFF | TGTGCCTGGAGTGTACAGATTGGCGCTGAAGCTTTCTTT
TRBJ2-7 | once | TRBD2 | TRBV4-3 | CASSPTSGGSYEQYF | TGCGCCAGCAGCCCGACTAGCGGGGGAAGCTACGAGCAGTACTTC
TRBJ2-7 | - | TRBD2 | TRBV7-2 | CASSLLRGAYEQYF | TGTGCCAGCAGCTTATTGCGGGGGGCCTACGAGCAGTACTTC
TRBJ1-1 | - | TRBD1 | TRBV5-1 | CASSSGQGRGDTEAFF | TGCGCCAGCAGCTCGGGACAGGGTCGGGGAGACACTGAAGCTTTCTTT
TRBJ2-7 | - | TRBD1 | TRBV5-1 | CASSARDRGTYEQYF | TGCGCCAGCAGCGCCCGGGACAGGGGAACCTACGAGCAGTACTTC
TRBJ2-6 | once | - | TRBV19 | CASRDRRSGANVLTF | TGTGCCAGTAGAGACAGGAGGTCTGGGGCCAACGTCCTGACTTTC
TRBJ2-1 | - | - | TRBV30 | CAWDGSSYNEQFF | TGTGCCTGGGACGGGAGCTCCTACAATGAGCAGTTCTTC
TRBJ2-4 | - | TRBD1 | TRBV11-1 | CASSPRQGNIQYF | TGTGCCAGCAGCCCCAGACAGGGAAACATTCAGTACTTC
TRBJ2-7 | - | - | TRBV7-2 | CASSSESGPYGEQYF | TGTGCCAGCAGCTCCGAGAGCGGGCCCTACGGCGAGCAGTACTTC
TRBJ1-1 | - | - | TRBV5-1 | CASSLNNGMNTEAFF | TGCGCCAGCAGCTTGAATAACGGGATGAACACTGAAGCTTTCTTT
TRBJ2-7 | - | - | TRBV27 | CASSPITLSDKGAYEQYF | TGTGCCAGCAGTCCGATTACCCTCTCGGATAAAGGGGCCTACGAGCAGTACTTC
TRBJ1-6 | - | - | TRBV4-2 | CASSRWGIQSSSYNSPLHF | TGTGCCAGCAGCCGCTGGGGCATACAGAGTAGCTCCTATAATTCACCCCTCCACTTT
TRBJ2-6 | - | - | TRBV9 | CASGRTPSGANVLTF | TGTGCCAGCGGGCGGACACCTTCTGGGGCCAACGTCCTGACTTTC
TRBJ2-1 | - | - | TRBV5-1 | CASSSPPLGEQFF | TGCGCCAGCAGCTCCCCCCCCCTCGGGGAGCAGTTCTTC
TRBJ2-3 | - | - | TRBV9 | CASSVASLAGPTDTQYF | TGTGCCAGCAGCGTAGCATCCCTAGCCGGCCCCACAGATACGCAGTATTTT
TRBJ1-2 | - | - | TRBV19 | CASSMVLRDGYTF | TGTGCCAGTAGTATGGTACTTCGGGATGGCTACACCTTC
TRBJ2-4 | - | TRBD1 | TRBV30 | CAWSPQGALAKNIQYF | TGTGCCTGGAGTCCCCAGGGGGCACTAGCCAAAAACATTCAGTACTTC
TRBJ1-2 | - | TRBD1 | TRBV11-2 | CASSPPDRFYGYTF | TGTGCCAGCAGCCCCCCGGACAGGTTTTATGGCTACACCTTC
TRBJ2-1 | - | TRBD2 | TRBV4-3 | CASSLTLGLADYNEQFF | TGCGCCAGCAGCCTAACCCTGGGACTAGCGGACTACAATGAGCAGTTCTTC
TRBJ2-5 | - | TRBD2 | TRBV18 | CASSPTSGEETQYF | TGTGCCAGCTCACCCACTAGCGGGGAAGAGACCCAGTACTTC
TRBJ2-4 | - | - | TRBV9 | CASSLYTGSIQYF | TGTGCCAGCAGCCTATATACAGGGAGTATTCAGTACTTC
TRBJ1-3 | - | - | TRBV25-1 | CASSEWGGGNTIYF | TGTGCCAGCAGTGAATGGGGAGGTGGAAACACCATATATTTT
TRBJ1-2 | - | TRBD1 | TRBV5-1 | CASSLTGGLVDGYTF | TGCGCCAGCAGCTTGACAGGGGGCTTGGTCGATGGCTACACCTTC
TRBJ1-3 | - | TRBD1 | TRBV30 | CALGTGLVGNTIYF | TGTGCCCTCGGGACAGGGCTAGTTGGAAACACCATATATTTT
TRBJ2-1 | - | TRBD2 | TRBV4-2 | CASSQEGLAGVGDEQFF | TGTGCCAGCAGCCAAGAAGGGCTAGCGGGAGTGGGGGATGAGCAGTTCTTC
TRBJ2-2 | once | TRBD2 | TRBV10-3 | CAIWGGPANTGELFF | TGTGCCATCTGGGGGGGACCAGCGAACACCGGGGAGCTGTTTTTT